A single T cell receptor (beta chain) is shown here with its context. Antigen unknown. Vbeta (60) and Jbeta (13) primers were used in the PCR. In the authors' workflow: Counted up in a later analysis, unique TCR beta chains came to 65 million to 100 million, with around 9.9 million shared. TCRdb's copy holds only in-frame clones and misses some; the assay was immunoSEQ multiplex PCR. V and J calls and clone size are those listed in that table; D and trimming were worked out from the DNA. The profile shows about 160,000 clones, approximately 76% of them singletons. The data were taken from a study of cytomegalovirus exposure and HLA in healthy donors. Points from the study as a whole: Most subjects' HLA-A and HLA-B alleles were reportedly predicted from TCR beta sequences. A later analysis linked a missense variant in DCLRE1C to the trimming of TCR beta V and J genes.

Donors sampled were nominally healthy, though unrecorded immune exposures were likely. CDR3 length: 15 residues. V was clipped by 2 bases and J by 7 bases; unmatched bases: 7. Looked up from germline, CDR1 is SGDLS and CDR2 is YYNGEE. The gene calls are TRBV9 and TRBJ2-2; TRBD1 aligns across 8 bases. The sample was PBMCs. The sequence was collected from a man in his sixties in good health and CMV-seronegative. The CDR3 sequence: CASSVLGQGHGELFF. The CDR3 DNA follows: TGTGCCAGCAGCGTCCTCGGACAGGGCCACGGGGAGCTGTTTTTT.